Presented here are 20 T cell receptor beta chains from one specimen sequenced in a study of identical twins. TCRdb passed the 5' RACE reads through MiXCR, listing each CDR3 protein once. The sample lists hundreds of thousands of distinct CDR3 sequences; about 12% were seen once. This sample was shared with a second study, whose subject was yellow fever vaccine responses in identical twins.

The sequenced material came from PBMCs. All receptors come from a woman aged 18-35 years in good health.

This clonotype was counted many times. The chain employs TRBV5-1 and TRBJ2-5; D is unclear. The germline V and J ends were trimmed by 0 bases and 4 bases, with 4 bases remaining between them. CDR3 length: 12 residues. In germline, CDR1 is SGHRS, CDR2 YFSETQ. The CDR3 is CASSLDRETQYF. In nucleotides, the CDR3 is TGCGCCAGCAGCTTGGACAGAGAGACCCAGTACTTC.

The chain links TRBV5-1 to TRBJ1-5, with 10 bases identical to TRBD1. The V gene end was trimmed by 1 base and the J gene end by 5 bases; junction bases not matched to a gene: 18. CDR3 size: 20 residues. Germline V lookup: CDR1 SGHRS, CDR2 YFSETQ. The CDR3 loop is CASSLFRQGAKKDEYQPQHF. The DNA of the CDR3 is TGCGCCAGCAGCTTGTTCAGACAGGGGGCGAAGAAGGATGAATATCAGCCCCAGCATTTT.

This chain joins TRBV4-2 and TRBJ1-4, with TRBD1 matching 7 bases. Unmatched junction bases numbered 7, after V lost 2 bases and J lost 7 bases. The CDR3 runs 15 residues. The germline V gene has CDR1 LGHNA and CDR2 YNFKEQ. This chain's CDR3 is CASSQTSGTAEKLFF. The CDR3 nucleotides are TGTGCCAGCAGCCAAACATCCGGGACAGCTGAAAAACTGTTTTTT.

This clonotype has just a few counts. V is TRBV2 and J is TRBJ1-1, with a possible D match to TRBD1 (5 bases). Trimming shortened V by 6 bases and J by 0 bases, and 17 bases separated the two germline ends. This CDR3 spans 16 amino acids. Germline V gives CDR1 SNHLY, CDR2 FYNNEI. The CDR3 nucleotides are TGTGCCAGCAGGCTCGGGGGGAAGGGGATGAACACTGAAGCTTTCTTT. Translating it yields CASRLGGKGMNTEAFF. Supplemented by reference TRBV2 and TRBJ1-1, the full variable domain reads EPEVTQTPSHQVTQMGQEVILRCVPISNHLYFYWYRQILGQKVEFLVSFYNNEISEKSEIFDDQFSVERPDGSNFTLKIRSTKLEDSAMYFCASRLGGKGMNTEAFFGQGTRLTVV.

This sequence joins TRBV3-1 and TRBJ2-5, with a possible D match to TRBD2 (6 bases). The V end was cut by 6 bases, the J end by 5 bases, with 16 bases between. The CDR3 spans 14 residues. Germline CDR1 LGHDT, CDR2 YNNKEL (reference sequence). The CDR3 sequence is CASRFGGRKETQYF. The CDR3 DNA sequence: TGTGCCAGCAGGTTTGGAGGGCGCAAGGAGACCCAGTACTTC.

The chain couples TRBV28 to TRBJ2-4; possible D gene TRBD1, 6 bases. The CDR3 spans 16 residues. Trimming removed 5 bases at V and 2 bases at J, with 16 bases between. Looked up from germline, CDR1 is MDHEN and CDR2 is SYDVKM. The CDR3 reads CASSITGLGTKNIQYF. In DNA form, the CDR3 reads TGTGCCAGCAGTATAACAGGGCTCGGGACCAAAAACATTCAGTACTTC.

This clonotype showed up just a few times. The chain recombines TRBV27 with TRBJ2-1; D uncertain. Germline assignment: CDR1 MNHEY and CDR2 SMNVEV (reference sequence). The CDR3 spans 17 residues. Trimming took 3 bases from V and 4 from J, leaving 19 bases between them. DNA of the CDR3: TGTGCCAGCAGTTTTGGGCGACGGGTAGTCGGGTACAATGAGCAGTTCTTC. Protein sequence: CASSFGRRVVGYNEQFF.

There are many counts of this clonotype. The J gene is TRBJ2-7, the V gene TRBV29-1, with 10 nucleotides matching TRBD2. This CDR3 region has 14 residues. Trimming removed 6 bases from V and 0 bases from J; junction bases left unmatched: 5. Germline CDR1 reads SQVTM; CDR2 reads ANQGSEA. The CDR3 sequence is CSVRLAGFSYEQYF. The CDR3 DNA reads as TGCAGCGTCCGACTAGCGGGCTTCTCCTACGAGCAGTACTTC.

This clonotype was recorded many times. This chain connects TRBV20-1 to TRBJ1-3; D is possibly TRBD1 (5 bases). The CDR3 extends over 13 amino acids. Germline loops: CDR1 DFQATT, CDR2 SNEGSKA (reference sequence). The CDR3 DNA follows: TGCAGCGCGGGGGGGAATTTCGGAAACACCATATATTTT. This codes for CSAGGNFGNTIYF.

This clonotype occurred many times. The chain combines TRBV12-3 or TRBV12-4 with TRBJ2-7, with a possible D match to TRBD1 (6 bases). The CDR3 contains 14 residues. With 6 bases removed from V and 0 bases from J, the gap between germline ends came to 12 bases. CDR3 sequence reads: CASRREGGSYEQYF. The CDR3 DNA reads TGTGCCAGCAGAAGGGAAGGGGGCTCCTACGAGCAGTACTTC.

This clonotype was picked up a small number of times. CDR3 sequence: CATSDGGRETQYF. The DNA of the CDR3 is TGTGCCACCAGTGACGGGGGCAGGGAGACCCAGTACTTC. This chain uses TRBV24-1 with TRBJ2-5; D may correspond to TRBD1 or TRBD2 (6 bases each). The CDR3 spans 13 residues. Looked up from germline, CDR1 is KGHDR and CDR2 is SFDVKD. The germline V and J ends were trimmed by 4 bases and 5 bases, with 10 bases remaining between them.

V gene TRBV6-2 or TRBV6-3 combines with J gene TRBJ2-1; D is perhaps TRBD1 or TRBD2 (6 bases each). V lost 5 bases, J lost 2 bases, and 16 bases lay in between. Per the germline V gene, CDR1 is MNHEY and CDR2 is SVGEGT. CDR3 length: 16 amino acids. The DNA for the CDR3 is TGTGCCAGCAGTCCCCACCGGGGGCAGCCCTACAATGAGCAGTTCTTC. The encoded protein is CASSPHRGQPYNEQFF.

This clonotype came up a few times. This sequence joins TRBV28 and TRBJ2-4, with TRBD1 as a possible D gene (5 bases). This CDR3 is 14 amino acids long. CDR1 and CDR2 (germline): MDHEN, SYDVKM. The V end was cut by 5 bases, the J end by 6 bases, with 14 bases between. CDR3 DNA sequence: TGTGCCAGCAGTCCGCCCGCCAGGGTAAACATTCAGTACTTC. Protein: CASSPPARVNIQYF. The variable domain in full, with the rest retrieved from reference TRBV28 and TRBJ2-4, is DVKVTQSSRYLVKRTGEKVFLECVQDMDHENMFWYRQDPGLGLRLIYFSYDVKMKEKGDIPEGYSVSREKKERFSLILESASTNQTSMYLCASSPPARVNIQYFGAGTRLSVL.

The gene calls are TRBV7-3 and TRBJ2-3; no clear D gene. Germline CDR1 is SGHTA and CDR2 is FQGTGA. This CDR3 contains 13 residues. Trimming removed 5 bases at V and 4 bases at J, with 10 bases between. The CDR3 here is CASSTDSSDTQYF. As DNA, the CDR3 is TGTGCCAGCAGCACCGACTCGTCAGATACGCAGTATTTT.

The chain combines TRBV28 with TRBJ2-7; the D call may be TRBD1 or TRBD2 (5 bases each). V lost 4 bases, J lost 7 bases, and 23 bases lay in between. The CDR3 consists of 16 residues. Germline values: CDR1 MDHEN, CDR2 SYDVKM. The CDR3 nucleotides read TGTGCCAGCAGTTATGAAGGGACCTCCTTGGTATGGGAGCAGTACTTC. Protein sequence: CASSYEGTSLVWEQYF.

This clonotype has more than one count but fewer than ten. J is TRBJ2-2 and V is TRBV29-1; 9 nucleotides match TRBD1. The CDR3 loop spans 11 amino acids. The ends lost 7 bases at V and 6 bases at J; junction bases unmatched: 0. Germline CDR1 reads SQVTM; CDR2 reads ANQGSEA. This chain's CDR3 is CSGQGAGELFF. The CDR3 DNA is TGCAGCGGACAGGGGGCCGGGGAGCTGTTTTTT.

This clonotype was counted only a few times. The rearrangement uses TRBV24-1 and TRBJ2-2; TRBD1 might be the D (6 bases). This CDR3 has 15 amino acids. Trimming removed 4 bases from V and 2 bases from J, with 10 bases in between. Germline values: CDR1 KGHDR, CDR2 SFDVKD. In DNA, the CDR3 is TGTGCCACCAGTGAACCGGACAGCAACACCGGGGAGCTGTTTTTT. Translating gives CATSEPDSNTGELFF.

This clonotype was observed a handful of times. The chain links TRBV27 to TRBJ2-3, with D possibly being TRBD1 or TRBD2 (5 bases each). Germline CDR1 MNHEY, CDR2 SMNVEV (reference sequence). The CDR3 contains 15 residues. Trimming took off 7 bases at V and 3 bases at J, with 17 bases between the two ends. CDR3 bases: TGTGCCAGCACCCGTGGGGGATCCGGTACAGATACGCAGTATTTT. Protein: CASTRGGSGTDTQYF.

The V and J genes are TRBV5-1 and TRBJ1-1, with D perhaps TRBD1 (6 bases). The CDR3 runs to 14 residues. The germline V gene encodes CDR1 SGHRS and CDR2 YFSETQ. V was clipped by 3 bases and J by 3 bases, with 12 bases between them. The CDR3 region has the DNA TGCGCCAGCAGCTGGTCGACAGGTTACACTGAAGCTTTCTTT. Its translation is CASSWSTGYTEAFF.

In this sample, this clonotype turned up many times. The genes are TRBV7-9 and TRBJ2-1, with a weak D call TRBD2 (5 bases). V was trimmed by 2 bases and J by 0 bases, leaving 8 bases between them. Germline CDR1 reads SEHNR; CDR2 reads FQNEAQ (reference sequence). The CDR3 covers 15 residues. CDR3 residues: CASSLRRASYNEQFF. In nucleotides, the CDR3 is TGTGCCAGCAGCTTAAGGCGGGCCTCCTACAATGAGCAGTTCTTC. Combining the CDR3 with reference TRBV7-9 and TRBJ2-1 gives the whole variable domain DTGVSQNPRHKITKRGQNVTFRCDPISEHNRLYWYRQTLGQGPEFLTYFQNEAQLEKSRLLSDRFSAERPKGSFSTLEIQRTEQGDSAMYLCASSLRRASYNEQFFGPGTRLTVL.